One and the same sample provided the 8 T cell receptor beta chains below, sequenced in a study of breast tumors, draining lymph nodes, adjacent tissues. MiXCR, applied by TCRdb to the multiplex PCR reads, yields one record per CDR3 protein. Here the sample spans 17,000 or so distinct CDR3 sequences, about 60% being singletons. Sequencing used tumor-adjacent breast tissue. The source is a female donor with breast cancer. Some clones in this sample may be carry-over from other donors' samples.

The chain carries TRBV28 and TRBJ1-2; 11 nucleotides agree with TRBD1. Germline trimming cut 2 bases from V and 4 bases from J; bases unmatched to any gene: 3. The CDR3 sequence is 15 residues long. Germline CDR1 and CDR2: MDHEN and SYDVKM. The CDR3: CASSLGTGGSYGYTF. The CDR3 DNA sequence: TGTGCCAGCAGTTTAGGGACAGGGGGGTCCTATGGCTACACCTTC.

This clonotype was observed a single time. The rearrangement uses TRBV28 and TRBJ2-7, with D possibly TRBD2 on 6 matching bases. With 2 bases removed from V and 6 bases from J, the gap between germline ends came to 8 bases. CDR1 and CDR2 from the germline V gene are MDHEN and SYDVKM. There are 12 residues in the CDR3. The CDR3 DNA is TGTGCCAGCAGTTTAACGCGGGGCGAGCAGTACTTC. It encodes CASSLTRGEQYF.

This sequence joins TRBV2 and TRBJ1-4; no definite D call. Trimming stripped 6 bases from V and 5 bases from J, with 4 bases between. The germline CDR1 and CDR2 sequences are SNHLY and FYNNEI. The CDR3 length is 11 residues. Here the CDR3 reads CASSRNEKLFF. The DNA for the CDR3 is TGTGCCAGCAGCCGGAATGAAAAACTGTTTTTT. Filled out from reference TRBV2 and TRBJ1-4, the complete variable domain reads EPEVTQTPSHQVTQMGQEVILRCVPISNHLYFYWYRQILGQKVEFLVSFYNNEISEKSEIFDDQFSVERPDGSNFTLKIRSTKLEDSAMYFCASSRNEKLFFGSGTQLSVL.

The chain joins TRBV10-2 to TRBJ2-1; 12 bases line up with TRBD2. The germline gives CDR1 WSHSY, CDR2 SAAADI. CDR3 length: 14 amino acids. V trimming: 5 bases; J trimming: 10 bases; junction bases outside the gene matches: 6. The CDR3 DNA sequence: TGCGCCAGCAGTTGGCTAGCGGGGGGGAACGAGCAGTTCTTC. This gives the protein CASSWLAGGNEQFF.

This clonotype appeared once. The V and J genes are TRBV2 and TRBJ1-2, with D perhaps TRBD1 (5 bases). Per germline, CDR1 SNHLY and CDR2 FYNNEI. Trimming removed 4 bases from V and 3 bases from J, with 15 bases in between. CDR3 size: 15 residues. In DNA, the CDR3 is TGTGCCAGCAGTGTCTGGGGCAGGGTGGACTATGGCTACACCTTC. As protein: CASSVWGRVDYGYTF.

Regarding this clonotype: A much larger clone sits a single nucleotide away, making a read error possible. The V call is TRBV5-6, the J call TRBJ2-5; possibly TRBD1 for D (6 bases). The germline V and J ends were trimmed by 3 bases and 2 bases, with 17 bases remaining between them. The CDR3 sequence is 16 residues long. Germline-derived CDR1 and CDR2 are SGHDT and YYEEEE. The CDR3 DNA reads TGTGCCAGCAGCTACAGGGCTACCGGTTATCAAGAGACCCAGTACTTC. Protein sequence: CASSYRATGYQETQYF.

The J gene is TRBJ1-4, the V gene TRBV20-1; D perhaps matches TRBD1 (5 bases). The germline gives CDR1 DFQATT, CDR2 SNEGSKA (reference sequence). V lost 0 bases, J lost 11 bases, and 13 bases lay in between. This CDR3 region has 13 residues. The CDR3 protein is CSARDSGTYKLFF. CDR3 in DNA: TGCAGTGCTAGAGATTCAGGGACTTATAAACTGTTTTTT.

The chain links TRBV7-3 to TRBJ2-7, with a weak D call TRBD2 (6 bases). The CDR3 spans 16 residues. Trimming took off 0 bases at V and 3 bases at J, with 15 bases between the two ends. The V gene's germline CDR1 is SGHTA and CDR2 FQGTGA. This CDR3 reads CASSLTKTSGFYEQYF. The CDR3 region has the DNA TGTGCCAGCAGCTTAACGAAGACCAGCGGGTTCTACGAGCAGTACTTC.